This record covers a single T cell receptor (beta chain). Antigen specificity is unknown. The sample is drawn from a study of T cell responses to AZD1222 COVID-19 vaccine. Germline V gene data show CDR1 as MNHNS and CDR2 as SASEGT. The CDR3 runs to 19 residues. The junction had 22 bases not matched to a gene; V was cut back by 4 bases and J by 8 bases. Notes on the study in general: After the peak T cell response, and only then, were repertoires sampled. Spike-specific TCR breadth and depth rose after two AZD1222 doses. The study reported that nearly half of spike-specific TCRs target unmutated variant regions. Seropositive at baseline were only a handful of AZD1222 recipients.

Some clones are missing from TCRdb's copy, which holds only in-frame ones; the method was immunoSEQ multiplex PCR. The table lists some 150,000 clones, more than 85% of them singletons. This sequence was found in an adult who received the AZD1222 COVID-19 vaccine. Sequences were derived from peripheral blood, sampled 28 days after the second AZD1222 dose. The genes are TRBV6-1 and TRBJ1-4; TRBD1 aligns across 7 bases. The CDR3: CASSGPSALRGGSREKLFF. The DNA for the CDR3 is TGTGCCAGCAGTGGCCCCTCTGCCCTCAGGGGGGGTAGTAGGGAAAAACTGTTTTTT.